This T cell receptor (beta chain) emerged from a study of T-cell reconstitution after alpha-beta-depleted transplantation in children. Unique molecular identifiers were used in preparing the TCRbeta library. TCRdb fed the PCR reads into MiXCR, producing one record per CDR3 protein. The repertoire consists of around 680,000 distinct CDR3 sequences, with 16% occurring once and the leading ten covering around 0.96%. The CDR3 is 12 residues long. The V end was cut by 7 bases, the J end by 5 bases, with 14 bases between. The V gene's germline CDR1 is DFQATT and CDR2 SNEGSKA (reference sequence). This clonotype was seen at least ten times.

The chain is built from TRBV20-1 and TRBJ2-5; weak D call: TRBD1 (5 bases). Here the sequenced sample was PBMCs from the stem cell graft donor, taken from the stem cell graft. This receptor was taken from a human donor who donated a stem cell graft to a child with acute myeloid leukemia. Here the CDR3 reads CSVQGPLETQYF. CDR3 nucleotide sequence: TGCAGTGTCCAGGGCCCATTGGAGACCCAGTACTTC.